These 7 T cell receptor beta chains share one sample of origin, sequenced in a study of shared clonotypes between healthy human individuals. Clones were sequenced by immunoSEQ multiplex PCR, and TCRdb holds only the in-frame ones, with some missing. Here the sample spans 950,000 to 1,100,000 clones, 75% to 85% being singletons. Material for sequencing was memory CD4+ T cells from PBMCs. The subset is: CD45RA-negative fraction. These TCRs come from a man aged 18 to 30 in good health. Some clones in this sample may be carry-over from other donors' samples.

The chain combines TRBV11-1 with TRBJ2-3; perhaps TRBD1 as D (6 bases). This CDR3 region has 12 residues. The V gene's germline CDR1 is SGHAT and CDR2 FQDESV (reference sequence). The V and J ends lost 5 bases and 7 bases respectively, with 10 bases between them. The DNA for the CDR3 is TGTGCCAGCAGCACAGGGACCTATACGCAGTATTTT. Protein: CASSTGTYTQYF.

In this sample, this clone turned up a few times. The V gene is TRBV27, the J gene TRBJ1-1; D call uncertain. The CDR3 sequence is 13 residues long. The germline V gene has CDR1 MNHEY and CDR2 SMNVEV (reference sequence). Trimming pared 3 bases from V and 0 bases from J, leaving 5 bases between. The CDR3 DNA reads TGTGCCAGCAGTTTCCTCATGAACACTGAAGCTTTCTTT. Translated, it gives CASSFLMNTEAFF.

The chain employs TRBV4-3 and TRBJ2-1, with TRBD2 matching over 15 bases. V lost 0 bases to trimming and J lost 8 bases; unmatched junction nucleotides: 8. Germline values: CDR1 LGHNA, CDR2 YSLEER. The CDR3 runs 18 residues. CDR3 sequence (DNA): TGCGCCAGCAGCCAAGATCTCGGACTAGCGGGAGGGTTCCATGAGCAGTTCTTC. This encodes CASSQDLGLAGGFHEQFF.

The rearrangement uses TRBV5-4 and TRBJ2-6, with D possibly called TRBD1 or TRBD2 (5 bases each). V was shortened by 4 bases and J by 5 bases, with 22 bases between the two germline ends. The CDR3 runs 18 residues. Per the germline V gene, CDR1 is SGHNT and CDR2 is YYREEE (reference sequence). The CDR3 region is CASSPGLVGAFRANVLTF. The CDR3 coding sequence is TGTGCCAGCAGCCCCGGACTTGTAGGGGCCTTCAGGGCCAACGTCCTGACTTTC. Using reference TRBV5-4 and TRBJ2-6 for the parts outside the CDR3, the full variable domain is ETGVTQSPTHLIKTRGQQVTLRCSSQSGHNTVSWYQQALGQGPQFIFQYYREEENGRGNFPPRFSGLQFPNYSSELNVNALELDDSALYLCASSPGLVGAFRANVLTFGAGSRLTVL.

The chain is built from TRBV28 and TRBJ2-3; D gene ambiguous. There are 12 residues in the CDR3. V lost 6 bases and J 5 bases, leaving 9 bases between the germline ends. Germline values: CDR1 MDHEN, CDR2 SYDVKM. CDR3 DNA: TGTGCCAGCAGACCTTACGGAGATACGCAGTATTTT. This gives the protein CASRPYGDTQYF.

The chain joins TRBV5-1 to TRBJ2-1, with 9 bases lining up with TRBD2. J lost 8 bases, V lost 4 bases, and 13 bases had no gene match. Germline V gives CDR1 SGHRS, CDR2 YFSETQ. The CDR3 consists of 16 residues. This CDR3 reads CASSPLTSGFSYEQFF. The CDR3 DNA follows: TGCGCCAGCAGCCCCCTGACTAGCGGTTTTAGCTATGAGCAGTTCTTC.

The chain is built from TRBV11-2 and TRBJ2-7; D unresolved. Trimming removed 1 base at V and 0 bases at J, with 7 bases between. CDR1 and CDR2 from the germline V gene are SGHAT and FQNNGV. The CDR3 runs to 14 residues. The CDR3 spells CASSLVGNSYEQYF. The CDR3 region has the DNA TGTGCCAGCAGCTTAGTCGGCAACTCCTACGAGCAGTACTTC.